The clone carrying this TCR beta chain was seen just once. Germline CDR1 reads SNHLY; CDR2 reads FYNNEI. CDR3 size: 12 residues. Trimming left V 8 bases short and J 0 bases short, with 7 bases between. Before being deemed recovered, Cohort 3 donors had two negative PCRs, clearance, or symptom resolution. The record originates from a study of blood T cell repertoires in COVID-19. Measured with immunoSEQ multiplex PCR; TCRdb has only the in-frame clones, and not every one. The repertoire holds around 300,000 clones, roughly 90% seen once, with roughly 10% in the top ten. Sequenced material: PBMCs or T cells enriched from blood (not recorded which). The sequence came from a woman aged 25-40 years who had recovered from COVID-19. The rearrangement links TRBV2 to TRBJ2-5; D not resolved. The CDR3 loop reads CASEQYQETQYF. The CDR3 DNA sequence: TGTGCCAGCGAACAGTACCAAGAGACCCAGTACTTC.